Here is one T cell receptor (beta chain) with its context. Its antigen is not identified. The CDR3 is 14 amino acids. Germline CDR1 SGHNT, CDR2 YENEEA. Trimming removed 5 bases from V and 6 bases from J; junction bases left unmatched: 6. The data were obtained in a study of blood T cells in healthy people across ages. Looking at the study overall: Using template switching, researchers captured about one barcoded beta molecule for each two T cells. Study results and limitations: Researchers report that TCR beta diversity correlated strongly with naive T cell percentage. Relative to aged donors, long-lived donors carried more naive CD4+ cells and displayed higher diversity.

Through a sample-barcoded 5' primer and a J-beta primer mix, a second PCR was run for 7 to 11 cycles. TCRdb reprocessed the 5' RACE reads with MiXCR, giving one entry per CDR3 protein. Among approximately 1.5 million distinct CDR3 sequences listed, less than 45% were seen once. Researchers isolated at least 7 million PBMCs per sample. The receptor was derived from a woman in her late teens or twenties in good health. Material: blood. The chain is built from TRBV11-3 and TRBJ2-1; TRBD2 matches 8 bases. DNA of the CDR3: TGTGCCAGCAGCGAGAGACTAGCGAGCAATGAGCAGTTCTTC. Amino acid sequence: CASSERLASNEQFF.